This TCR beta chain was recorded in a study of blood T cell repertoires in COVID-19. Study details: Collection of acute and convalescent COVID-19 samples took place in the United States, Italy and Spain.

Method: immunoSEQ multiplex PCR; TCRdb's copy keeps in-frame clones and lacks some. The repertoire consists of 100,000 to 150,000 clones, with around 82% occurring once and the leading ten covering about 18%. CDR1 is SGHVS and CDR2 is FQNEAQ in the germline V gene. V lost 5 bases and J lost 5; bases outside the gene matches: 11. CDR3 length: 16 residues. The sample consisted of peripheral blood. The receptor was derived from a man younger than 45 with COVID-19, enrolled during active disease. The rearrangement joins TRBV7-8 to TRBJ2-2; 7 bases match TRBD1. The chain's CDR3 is CASSRRADRETGELFF. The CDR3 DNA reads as TGTGCCAGCAGCCGGCGGGCAGACAGGGAGACCGGGGAGCTGTTTTTT.